These 22 T cell receptor beta chains were all obtained from the same sample, sequenced in a study of blood T cells in healthy people across ages. The authors ran a second PCR of 7 to 11 cycles using a sample-barcoded 5' primer and a J-beta primer mix. TCRdb recomputed calls from the 5' RACE reads with MiXCR, one row per CDR3 protein. Among 1,500,000 or so distinct CDR3 sequences listed, around 59% were seen once. The sequenced sample was blood. The receptors come from a man aged 18 to 29 in good health.

This clonotype was detected a few times. The gene calls are TRBV10-3 and TRBJ2-7; tentative D call: TRBD1 (5 bases). V was pared by 3 bases and J by 6 bases, with 21 bases between. Germline CDR1 reads ENHRY; CDR2 reads SYGVKD. The CDR3 totals 16 residues. CDR3: CAISEIGALSSGEQYF. The CDR3 DNA follows: TGTGCCATCAGTGAAATTGGGGCCCTTTCTTCGGGCGAGCAGTACTTC.

This clonotype was recorded only once. The chain has TRBV27 and TRBJ2-1; D remains ambiguous. Germline V CDR1 and CDR2: MNHEY, SMNVEV (reference sequence). Deletions cut 3 bases from V and 5 bases from J, with 11 bases between. This CDR3 comprises 14 residues. In DNA, the CDR3 is TGTGCCAGCAGTTTTATAGAAAGACACAATGAGCAGTTCTTC. Translated: CASSFIERHNEQFF.

This clonotype was seen only a few times. In DNA form, the CDR3 reads TGCAGTGCTAGAAATTCGGGCAGTAACACCGGGGAGCTGTTTTTT. Its protein product is CSARNSGSNTGELFF. The chain links TRBV20-1 to TRBJ2-2, with D uncertain. The CDR3 runs to 15 residues. V was clipped by 2 bases and J by 2 bases, with 12 bases between them. The germline V gene has CDR1 DFQATT and CDR2 SNEGSKA (reference sequence).

V is TRBV4-1 and J is TRBJ2-7; 7 bases agree with TRBD1. The J call may be faulty, since TRBJ2-5 better matches the DNA end. CDR1 is MGHRA, CDR2 YSYEKL, per germline. The CDR3 is 15 residues long. CDR3 nucleotide sequence: TGCGCCAGCAGCCAAGCCCCGACAGGGTGGGAGACCCAGTACTTC. Encoded protein: CASSQAPTGWETQYF.

In its sample, this clonotype was seen once. V is TRBV28 and J is TRBJ2-6; D gene unclear. CDR1 and CDR2 (germline): MDHEN, SYDVKM. The CDR3 is made up of 11 amino acids. The CDR3 DNA follows: TGTGTGGTCTCTGGGGCCAACGTCCTGACTTTC. It yields the protein CVVSGANVLTF.

The V and J genes are TRBV4-1 and TRBJ2-5; possibly TRBD2 for D (6 bases). The J call could be wrong; TRBJ2-7 is a better fit for the DNA end. This CDR3 region has 18 residues. Per germline, CDR1 MGHRA and CDR2 YSYEKL. This CDR3 reads CASSQVFAGTPPGSEQYF. The CDR3 DNA sequence: TGCGCCAGCAGCCAAGTGTTCGCGGGAACCCCCCCAGGAAGCGAGCAGTACTTC.

The chain has TRBV12-5 and TRBJ2-3; D may be TRBD1 or TRBD2 (5 bases each). This CDR3 region has 13 residues. Germline lookup yields CDR1 LGHNT and CDR2 FRNRAP. V dropped 6 bases and J dropped 9 bases, with 16 bases sitting between them. The CDR3 region has the DNA TGTGCTAGTGGCCCCGGGACCTCGGAGACGCAGTATTTT. Protein sequence: CASGPGTSETQYF.

The V call is TRBV27, the J call TRBJ2-3; 13 bases line up with TRBD2. Germline V gives CDR1 MNHEY, CDR2 SMNVEV (reference sequence). The CDR3 is made up of 16 amino acids. J lost 1 base, V lost 5 bases, and 3 bases had no gene match. CDR3 sequence: CASSTGTSGGTDTQYF. CDR3 in DNA: TGTGCCAGCAGTACCGGGACTAGCGGGGGCACAGATACGCAGTATTTT.

This chain uses TRBV11-2 with TRBJ2-2; possibly TRBD2 for D (5 bases). Trimming cost V 0 bases and J 0 bases, with 11 bases left between them. This CDR3 has 17 amino acids. Germline CDR1 is SGHAT and CDR2 is FQNNGV. The CDR3 coding sequence is TGTGCCAGCAGCTTAGATATCGTACTAGCGAACACCGGGGAGCTGTTTTTT. Its translation is CASSLDIVLANTGELFF.

The genes are TRBV20-1 and TRBJ2-1; TRBD1 matches 8 bases. The length of the CDR3 is 14 residues. Trimming took 3 bases from V and 1 from J; bases not matched to a gene: 2. CDR1 is DFQATT, CDR2 SNEGSKA, per germline (reference sequence). CDR3 bases: TGCAGTGCTAGTGGACAGGGATCCTACAATGAGCAGTTCTTC. Amino acids: CSASGQGSYNEQFF.

In this sample, this clonotype turned up a few times. This chain joins TRBV25-1 and TRBJ2-3, with D unclear. With 3 bases removed from V and 6 bases from J, the gap between germline ends came to 10 bases. Germline assignment: CDR1 MGHDK and CDR2 SYGVNS. This CDR3 is built from 13 residues. The CDR3 nucleotides read TGTGCCAGCAGTGACCCCTGGGTGGATACGCAGTATTTT. Translated, it gives CASSDPWVDTQYF.

This rearrangement joins TRBV4-1 to TRBJ2-5, with 8 bases matching TRBD1. Matching the DNA end better, TRBJ2-7 makes the J call doubtful. The CDR3 has 14 residues. Germline CDR1 is MGHRA and CDR2 is YSYEKL. The CDR3 sequence: CASSQTTGDYEQYF. The CDR3, as DNA: TGCGCCAGCAGCCAAACGACAGGGGACTACGAGCAGTACTTC.

This chain links TRBV15 with TRBJ2-7; 9 bases fit TRBD1. V trimming: 3 bases; J trimming: 7 bases; junction bases outside the gene matches: 10. This CDR3 is built from 15 residues. In germline, CDR1 is LNHNV, CDR2 YYDKDF (reference sequence). In nucleotides, the CDR3 is TGTGCCACCAGCAGGCGGGGACAGGGTTGGAATGAGCAGTACTTC. Translation: CATSRRGQGWNEQYF.

This clonotype came up a few times. The chain carries TRBV7-2 and TRBJ2-3, with D perhaps given as TRBD1 or TRBD2 (5 bases each). CDR3 length equals 16 residues. CDR1 is SGHTA, CDR2 FQGNSA, per germline. The V and J ends lost 3 bases and 2 bases respectively, with 15 bases between them. The CDR3, as DNA: TGTGCCAGCAGCTTTTTCCTCAGGGACCTCACAGATACGCAGTATTTT. It encodes CASSFFLRDLTDTQYF.

The rearrangement joins TRBV4-1 to TRBJ1-5; 8 nucleotides match TRBD1. CDR3 length: 14 residues. V shed 3 bases, J shed 7 bases, and the junction held 5 bases outside the gene matches. In germline, CDR1 is MGHRA, CDR2 YSYEKL. The CDR3 region has the DNA TGCGCCAGCAGCCAGGACAGGGATTACCAGCCCCAGCATTTT. Its protein product is CASSQDRDYQPQHF.

This clonotype was seen more than once but under ten times. This chain connects TRBV4-3 to TRBJ2-1; D possibly corresponds to TRBD1 (6 bases). The V gene lost 1 base and the J gene lost 7 bases, with 14 bases spanning the gap. Germline V gene lookup returns CDR1 LGHNA and CDR2 YSLEER. The CDR3 consists of 15 residues. The chain's CDR3 is CASSQGEWGQNEQFF. The DNA for the CDR3 is TGCGCCAGCAGCCAAGGCGAATGGGGGCAGAATGAGCAGTTCTTC.

V usage is TRBV7-9 and J usage is TRBJ2-1; tentative D call: TRBD2 (6 bases). This CDR3 has 15 amino acids. V shed 3 bases and J shed 0 bases, with 9 bases lying between them. The germline V gene has CDR1 SEHNR and CDR2 FQNEAQ (reference sequence). The CDR3 DNA reads as TGTGCCAGCAGCTTTCCCGGGAGCTCCTACAATGAGCAGTTCTTC. Encoded protein: CASSFPGSSYNEQFF.

The CDR3 reads CASSMGTTGNEQFF. In DNA form, the CDR3 reads TGTGCCAGTAGTATGGGGACCACGGGGAATGAGCAGTTCTTC. The chain is built from TRBV19 and TRBJ2-1; D is tentatively TRBD1 or TRBD2 (5 bases each). The V gene lost 3 bases and the J gene lost 7 bases, with 13 bases spanning the gap. This CDR3 contains 14 residues. Germline CDR1 is LNHDA and CDR2 is SQIVND (reference sequence).

The chain employs TRBV7-9 and TRBJ2-1; TRBD2 matches 7 bases. The trim removed 11 bases at V and 15 bases at J, leaving 10 bases unmatched. This CDR3 contains 10 residues. Germline V CDR1 and CDR2: SEHNR, FQNEAQ (reference sequence). The CDR3 protein is CAGGGGSLFF. In nucleotides, the CDR3 is TGTGCCGGAGGCGGGGGATCTTTGTTCTTC.

This sequence joins TRBV7-6 and TRBJ2-1, with 8 nucleotides matching TRBD1. CDR1 is SGHVS and CDR2 is FNYEAQ in the germline V gene. This CDR3 has 16 residues. V lost 0 bases to trimming and J lost 5 bases; unmatched junction nucleotides: 6. The CDR3 DNA sequence: TGTGCCAGCAGCTTAGCAGAAACGACAGGGGACAATGAGCAGTTCTTC. Its protein is CASSLAETTGDNEQFF.

A remark on this clonotype: A much larger clone lies a single base off, so this may be a read error. No conserved phenylalanine or tryptophan ends this CDR3, so it is likely a read error. The chain uses TRBV15 and TRBJ2-2; the D gene could be TRBD1 or TRBD2 (6 bases each). Trimming pared 8 bases from V and 5 bases from J, leaving 18 bases between. Germline CDR1 and CDR2: LNHNV and YYDKDF (reference sequence). This CDR3 spans 15 amino acids. CDR3 sequence (DNA): TGTGCCACCGGGCCGGGGGCGACGGTTACCGGGGAGCTGTTTTCT. It is translated as CATGPGATVTGELFS.

A few counts support this clonotype. The chain uses TRBV7-2 and TRBJ2-7; D not resolved. V was shortened by 6 bases and J by 7 bases, with 16 bases between the two germline ends. CDR1 is SGHTA and CDR2 is FQGNSA in the germline V gene. The CDR3 has 13 amino acids. The CDR3 loop is CASSPDPLGEQYF. Written as DNA, the CDR3 is TGTGCCAGCAGTCCAGACCCGTTAGGTGAGCAGTACTTC.